These 30 T cell receptor beta chains were all obtained from the same sample, sequenced in a study of blood T cell repertoires in COVID-19. Method: immunoSEQ multiplex PCR; TCRdb's copy keeps in-frame clones and lacks some. The profile shows fewer than 300,000 clones, 70% to 90% of them singletons. Sequenced: PBMCs or T cells enriched from blood (not recorded which). These receptors all stem from a woman aged 25 to 39 who had recovered from COVID-19.

This rearrangement joins TRBV11-2 to TRBJ2-3; 7 bases are a match to TRBD2. With V trimmed by 5 bases and J by 3 bases, 11 bases remained unmatched. This CDR3 spans 16 amino acids. Germline V gene data show CDR1 as SGHAT and CDR2 as FQNNGV. The CDR3 sequence: CASSPLPGLLTDTQYF. The CDR3 DNA sequence: TGTGCCAGCAGCCCACTTCCGGGACTACTTACAGATACGCAGTATTTT. The full variable domain, completed using reference TRBV11-2 and TRBJ2-3, is EAGVAQSPRYKIIEKRQSVAFWCNPISGHATLYWYQQILGQGPKLLIQFQNNGVVDDSQLPKDRFSAERLKGVDSTLKIQPAKLEDSAVYLCASSPLPGLLTDTQYFGPGTRLTVL.

This clone has a handful of counts. The chain links TRBV28 to TRBJ1-5, with D possibly TRBD1 on 6 matching bases. V was clipped by 5 bases and J by 3 bases, with 11 bases between them. This CDR3 is built from 14 residues. Germline CDR1 and CDR2: MDHEN and SYDVKM. The CDR3 DNA reads as TGTGCCAGCAGTCTAACAGGGACCAATCAGCCCCAGCATTTT. This encodes CASSLTGTNQPQHF.

The gene calls are TRBV24-1 and TRBJ2-3, with 11 bases that match TRBD2. Germline V gene lookup returns CDR1 KGHDR and CDR2 SFDVKD. The CDR3 spans 18 residues. J was trimmed by 6 bases and V by 5 bases; bases with no gene match: 15. CDR3 in amino acids: CATSVSHATSGGRDTQYF. The DNA for the CDR3 is TGTGCCACCAGTGTCTCTCACGCCACTAGCGGGGGACGGGATACGCAGTATTTT.

The J gene is TRBJ2-2, the V gene TRBV5-4, with 14 bases aligning to TRBD2. The ends lost 4 bases at V and 10 bases at J; junction bases unmatched: 9. Germline CDR1 and CDR2: SGHNT and YYREEE (reference sequence). CDR3 length equals 16 residues. Here the CDR3 reads CASSPGRLAGGPELFF. CDR3 nucleotide sequence: TGTGCCAGCAGCCCTGGAAGACTAGCGGGGGGGCCGGAGCTGTTTTTT. The full variable domain, rest sourced from reference TRBV5-4 and TRBJ2-2, is ETGVTQSPTHLIKTRGQQVTLRCSSQSGHNTVSWYQQALGQGPQFIFQYYREEENGRGNFPPRFSGLQFPNYSSELNVNALELDDSALYLCASSPGRLAGGPELFFGEGSRLTVL.

The V and J genes are TRBV19 and TRBJ2-3, with 10 bases that match TRBD2. There are 15 residues in the CDR3. CDR1 is LNHDA, CDR2 SQIVND, per germline (reference sequence). V dropped 6 bases and J dropped 5; count of bases not matched to a gene: 8. Here the CDR3 reads CASSPGTSAQDTQYF. The DNA of the CDR3 is TGTGCCAGTAGCCCCGGGACTAGCGCCCAAGATACGCAGTATTTT.

The chain couples TRBV28 to TRBJ2-7; D not certain. Trimming stripped 3 bases from V and 0 bases from J, with 9 bases between. The germline CDR1 and CDR2 sequences are MDHEN and SYDVKM. The CDR3 runs 14 residues. Written as DNA, the CDR3 is TGTGCCAGCAGTTTTTATGGCACCTCCTACGAGCAGTACTTC. Translating it yields CASSFYGTSYEQYF.

This chain links TRBV1 with TRBJ2-7; the table's D call, TRBD1, has no DNA check behind it. TRBV1 is termed a pseudogene. The CDR3 length is 14 residues. The CDR3: CTSSQDPKGGEQYF. CDR3 DNA: TGCACCAGCAGCCAAGATCCTAAAGGGGGCGAGCAGTACTTC.

This clone was seen more than once but under ten times. V is TRBV10-1 and J is TRBJ2-3, with 8 bases lining up with TRBD2. This CDR3 has 14 amino acids. Germline values: CDR1 WNHNN, CDR2 SYGVQD (reference sequence). J gave up 4 bases and V 5 bases, and 5 bases lay outside the gene matches. In DNA form, the CDR3 reads TGCGCCAGCAGTTTCGGGGGGGCAGCAGATACGCAGTATTTT. Its protein is CASSFGGAADTQYF.

The genes are TRBV5-1 and TRBJ2-5; the D is unclear. The V gene lost 4 bases and the J gene lost 4 bases, with 14 bases spanning the gap. The CDR3 is made up of 14 amino acids. The V gene's germline CDR1 is SGHRS and CDR2 YFSETQ. The CDR3: CASSGSASGETQYF. The CDR3 nucleotides read TGCGCCAGCAGCGGGTCAGCCTCAGGAGAGACCCAGTACTTC.

The chain is built from TRBV3-1 (or the pseudogene TRBV3-2) and TRBJ2-3; TRBD2 is a possible D gene (5 bases). CDR1 is LGHDT and CDR2 is YNNKEL in the germline V gene (reference sequence). V gave up 1 base and J gave up 4 bases, with 9 bases separating them. The CDR3 contains 14 residues. The DNA for the CDR3 is TGTGCCAGCAGCCAAGTCCCGGGGTCAGATACGCAGTATTTT. Translated, it gives CASSQVPGSDTQYF.

The rearrangement uses TRBV5-1 and TRBJ2-2; the match to TRBD1 covers 10 bases. The CDR3 spans 15 residues. CDR1 and CDR2 (germline): SGHRS, YFSETQ. V lost 2 bases, J lost 13 bases, and 11 bases stayed unmatched. CDR3 loop: CASSFGTGALEWLFF. The CDR3, as DNA: TGCGCCAGCAGCTTTGGGACAGGGGCCTTGGAGTGGCTGTTTTTT.

The V and J genes are TRBV4-1 and TRBJ1-2; D not certain. The CDR3 spans 16 residues. Germline CDR1 MGHRA, CDR2 YSYEKL. Trimming removed 1 base from V and 4 bases from J, with 16 bases in between. As DNA, the CDR3 is TGCGCCAGCAGCCAAGGGTCTTCGGAGGTGTTCTATGGCTACACCTTC. Protein: CASSQGSSEVFYGYTF.

This chain links TRBV30 with TRBJ1-1; D not certain. This CDR3 comprises 13 residues. In germline, CDR1 is GTSNPN, CDR2 SVGIG (reference sequence). V lost 0 bases and J 4 bases, leaving 9 bases between the germline ends. CDR3 region: CAWSVVFGTEAFF. CDR3 sequence (DNA): TGTGCCTGGAGTGTAGTTTTCGGCACTGAAGCTTTCTTT.

The CDR3 DNA follows: TGTGCCAGCAGTTACTACTTGAGCACCGGGGAGCTGTTTTTT. Residues: CASSYYLSTGELFF. The chain recombines TRBV6-5 with TRBJ2-2; no clear D. Trimming removed 1 base from V and 4 bases from J, with 7 bases in between. CDR1 is MNHEY and CDR2 is SVGAGI in the germline V gene. The CDR3 spans 14 residues.

The rearrangement uses TRBV27 and TRBJ1-1; 8 bases are shared with TRBD1. The CDR3 runs 13 residues. Unmatched junction bases numbered 3, after V lost 5 bases and J lost 4 bases. Per germline, CDR1 MNHEY and CDR2 SMNVEV (reference sequence). CDR3 DNA sequence: TGTGCCAGCAGTCCGGACAGGGTCACTGAAGCTTTCTTT. Its protein is CASSPDRVTEAFF.

The chain links TRBV7-9 to TRBJ1-5; TRBD1 agrees at 7 bases. The CDR3 has 14 amino acids. J gave up 5 bases and V 3 bases, and 4 bases lay outside the gene matches. Germline V gene lookup returns CDR1 SEHNR and CDR2 FQNEAQ (reference sequence). The CDR3: CASSFDRADQPQHF. CDR3 in DNA: TGTGCCAGCAGCTTCGACAGGGCTGATCAGCCCCAGCATTTT.

This clone is a singleton in its sample. V is TRBV7-9 and J is TRBJ2-7, with D unresolved. The CDR3 has 12 residues. Germline V gives CDR1 SEHNR, CDR2 FQNEAQ (reference sequence). V lost 3 bases to trimming and J lost 3 bases, with 6 bases between them. CDR3 amino acids: CASSFNNYEQYF. CDR3 coding DNA: TGTGCCAGCAGCTTTAATAACTACGAGCAGTACTTC.

This rearrangement joins TRBV14 to TRBJ1-2; D is possibly TRBD1 (6 bases). The CDR3 is 13 residues long. V was cut by 2 bases and J by 8 bases, with 12 bases left in between. The germline CDR1 and CDR2 sequences are SGHDN and FVKESK. CDR3 DNA: TGTGCCAGCAGCCAATATCAGGGGTCGGGCTACACCTTC. It codes for CASSQYQGSGYTF.

The chain uses TRBV19 and TRBJ1-5, with 8 bases fitting TRBD1. There are 15 residues in the CDR3. Germline V lookup: CDR1 LNHDA, CDR2 SQIVND (reference sequence). V lost 7 bases, J lost 5 bases, and 10 bases stayed unmatched. The CDR3 is CASTQDRVHDQPQHF. In DNA, the CDR3 is TGTGCCAGTACCCAGGACAGGGTTCATGATCAGCCCCAGCATTTT.

This clone was seen only once. The chain recombines TRBV28 with TRBJ2-7; 8 nucleotides agree with TRBD2. The ends lost 4 bases at V and 3 bases at J; junction bases unmatched: 11. CDR3 length equals 16 residues. From germline, CDR1 is MDHEN and CDR2 SYDVKM. The CDR3 loop is CASSSPHKRERYEQYF. Written as DNA, the CDR3 is TGTGCCAGCAGTTCACCCCATAAGCGGGAGCGCTACGAGCAGTACTTC. Filled out from reference TRBV28 and TRBJ2-7, the complete variable domain reads DVKVTQSSRYLVKRTGEKVFLECVQDMDHENMFWYRQDPGLGLRLIYFSYDVKMKEKGDIPEGYSVSREKKERFSLILESASTNQTSMYLCASSSPHKRERYEQYFGPGTRLTVT.

The chain links TRBV6-1 to TRBJ1-2; D is uncertain. V was pared by 2 bases and J by 1 base, with 14 bases between. Germline V gene lookup returns CDR1 MNHNS and CDR2 SASEGT. This CDR3 has 16 residues. The chain's CDR3 is CASSERRTTYNYGYTF. CDR3 sequence (DNA): TGTGCCAGCAGTGAACGGAGGACCACCTATAACTATGGCTACACCTTC.

The chain is built from TRBV10-2 and TRBJ1-2; TRBD1 is a possible D gene (5 bases). The germline CDR1 and CDR2 sequences are WSHSY and SAAADI. Trimming pared 5 bases from V and 5 bases from J, leaving 12 bases between. The CDR3 is made up of 13 amino acids. The CDR3, as DNA: TGCGCCAGCAGTCCAGATACAGGTTATGGCTACACCTTC. Residues: CASSPDTGYGYTF.

The chain uses TRBV5-5 and TRBJ2-7; D remains ambiguous. The CDR3 spans 15 residues. V lost 5 bases to trimming and J lost 0 bases, with 15 bases between them. CDR1 is SGHKS, CDR2 YYEKEE, per germline (reference sequence). In DNA, the CDR3 is TGTGCCAGCAGTAAAACGGCGTACAGCTCCTACGAGCAGTACTTC. Its protein is CASSKTAYSSYEQYF. Variable domain in full (rest from reference TRBV5-5 and TRBJ2-7): DAGVTQSPTHLIKTRGQQVTLRCSPISGHKSVSWYQQVLGQGPQFIFQYYEKEERGRGNFPDRFSARQFPNYSSELNVNALLLGDSALYLCASSKTAYSSYEQYFGPGTRLTVT.

J is TRBJ1-1 and V is TRBV6-5, with D tentatively TRBD1 (6 bases). This CDR3 is built from 15 residues. The germline V gene encodes CDR1 MNHEY and CDR2 SVGAGI. V lost 8 bases and J lost 2, with 18 bases in between. As DNA, the CDR3 is TGTGCCAGCGCAAAGCGGACAGCACAAAACACTGAAGCTTTCTTT. Protein sequence: CASAKRTAQNTEAFF.

V and J are TRBV2 and TRBJ1-6; no clear D gene. The CDR3 sequence is 12 residues long. The V end lost 6 bases, the J end lost 7 bases, and 7 bases lay between the germline ends. Germline V gene sequence: CDR1 SNHLY, CDR2 FYNNEI. CDR3 DNA sequence: TGTGCCAGCAGGGCGGTGAATTCACCCCTCCACTTT. Protein: CASRAVNSPLHF.

There are many counts of this clone. The rearrangement uses TRBV28 and TRBJ2-7, with 9 bases matching TRBD1. In germline, CDR1 is MDHEN, CDR2 SYDVKM. This CDR3 is 15 amino acids long. V dropped 6 bases and J dropped 2; count of bases not matched to a gene: 8. In nucleotides, the CDR3 is TGTGCCAGCAGGAGGACAGGGGAGGTAACCTACGAGCAGTACTTC. Protein: CASRRTGEVTYEQYF.

This clone was detected only once. The chain links TRBV3-1 (or the pseudogene TRBV3-2) to TRBJ2-5; D is ambiguous. The germline V and J ends were trimmed by 4 bases and 5 bases, with 11 bases remaining between them. This CDR3 comprises 13 residues. Germline loops: CDR1 LGHDT, CDR2 YNNKEL (reference sequence). CDR3 sequence (DNA): TGTGCCAGCAGCCCCCGGAGAGCGGAGACCCAGTACTTC. It specifies CASSPRRAETQYF.

This clone turned up a few times. The chain employs TRBV10-1 and TRBJ2-2, with D hard to call. Trimming stripped 4 bases from V and 7 bases from J, with 7 bases between. CDR1 is WNHNN and CDR2 is SYGVQD in the germline V gene (reference sequence). The CDR3 covers 12 residues. The CDR3 protein is CASSAGVGELFF. As DNA, the CDR3 is TGCGCCAGCAGTGCAGGCGTCGGGGAGCTGTTTTTT.

This clone is a singleton in its sample. The chain is built from TRBV7-9 and TRBJ1-1; D is possibly TRBD1 (5 bases). The V gene's germline CDR1 is SEHNR and CDR2 FQNEAQ (reference sequence). The CDR3 is made up of 12 amino acids. Trimming left V 5 bases short and J 7 bases short, with 11 bases between. The CDR3 coding sequence is TGTGCCAGCAGCCACACGACAGTTGAAGCTTTCTTT. Translation: CASSHTTVEAFF.

This clone was picked up one time. The chain has TRBV28 and TRBJ2-5; no firm D call. The germline CDR1 and CDR2 sequences are MDHEN and SYDVKM. The CDR3 is 12 amino acids. Trimming cost V 6 bases and J 7 bases, with 12 bases left between them. The CDR3 loop reads CASSMPAGTQYF. The CDR3 DNA is TGTGCCAGCAGCATGCCGGCAGGGACCCAGTACTTC.